This TCR beta chain was captured by sequencing in a study of blood T cell repertoires in COVID-19. In the authors' methods: Estimates of nucleated cell counts were drawn from the amplification of reference gene primers. Repertoires were generated with immunoSEQ multiplex PCR, while TCRdb's copy carries only in-frame clones and drops some. That table supplies the V and J calls and clone size; D and trimming were determined from the DNA. The sample includes 150,000 or so clones, roughly 83% seen only once; the top ten take roughly 4.9%. Cohorts were based on clinical histories the participants reported. Looked up from germline, CDR1 is SNHLY and CDR2 is FYNNEI. CDR3 length equals 13 residues. V shed 5 bases and J shed 0 bases, with 7 bases lying between them.

The sample consisted of PBMCs or T cells enriched from blood (not recorded which). The chain joins TRBV2 to TRBJ1-1, with no clear D. This clonotype was obtained from a man aged 65-85 years who had been exposed to COVID-19. The chain's CDR3 is CASSPGVNTEAFF. The DNA of the CDR3 is TGTGCCAGCAGTCCCGGGGTGAACACTGAAGCTTTCTTT.